This T cell receptor beta chain was captured in a study of T cells in Graves' hyperthyroidism and ophthalmopathy. It was RNA transcripts that yielded the amplified TCR beta CDR3 regions. With the HTBI primer set, the TCR CDR3 went through a first round of RT-PCR. Each CDR3 protein is one row after TCRdb ran MiXCR on the multiplex PCR reads. This table has 500,000 to 600,000 distinct CDR3 sequences, 20% appearing once. Study-wide points: Ophthalmopathy was separated from stable hyperthyroidism by a 13 V-J model. Blood samples included most of the expanded thyroid clonotypes exceeding 0.001. Ophthalmopathy was model-predicted a median around seven months pre-onset.

There are 22 residues in the CDR3. The V gene end was trimmed by 5 bases and the J gene end by 0 bases; junction bases not matched to a gene: 17. Germline-derived CDR1 and CDR2 are SGHTA and FQGNSA. The diagnoses drew upon clinical symptoms, serum thyroxine and TRAb, thyroid ultrasound and orbital computed tomography. Turning to this clonotype: Its antigen is not identified.

This TCR was recovered from a man in his forties or fifties with Graves' ophthalmopathy. The chain joins TRBV7-2 to TRBJ2-1; 15 bases are shared with TRBD2. Sequencing was done on a sample of blood. The CDR3 region has the DNA TGTGCCAGCAGCCCAAACCCGGGACTAGCGGGGGGCAAAAGCAGCTCCTACAATGAGCAGTTCTTC. Its protein is CASSPNPGLAGGKSSSYNEQFF.